The 32 T cell receptor beta chains below all came from one sample that was sequenced in a study of blood T cell repertoires in COVID-19. Method: immunoSEQ multiplex PCR; TCRdb's copy keeps in-frame clones and lacks some. The repertoire includes around 45,000 clones, over 70% of them detected once, and roughly 30% sits in the top ten. Sequences were obtained from peripheral blood. All receptors derive from a woman older than 75 with acute or convalescent COVID-19.

The chain recombines TRBV2 with TRBJ2-7; 8 nucleotides align to TRBD2. V trimming: 5 bases; J trimming: 7 bases; junction bases outside the gene matches: 7. Per the germline V gene, CDR1 is SNHLY and CDR2 is FYNNEI. The CDR3 contains 13 residues. CDR3 DNA: TGTGCCAGCAGTCCCGGGACTAGTTTGGAGCAGTACTTC. It specifies CASSPGTSLEQYF.

The chain is built from TRBV18 and TRBJ1-5; 12 bases agree with TRBD1. CDR3 length: 14 residues. The germline gives CDR1 KGHSH, CDR2 LQKENI. After removal of 5 bases from V and 6 bases from J, the junction contained 2 bases not matched to a gene. CDR3 in amino acids: CASSGTGGGQPQHF. The CDR3 DNA is TGTGCCAGCTCAGGGACAGGGGGCGGTCAGCCCCAGCATTTT.

The chain uses TRBV5-1 and TRBJ2-3; D might be TRBD2 (6 bases). The CDR3 covers 15 residues. Trimming stripped 1 base from V and 0 bases from J, with 9 bases between. The germline CDR1 and CDR2 sequences are SGHRS and YFSETQ. CDR3 DNA: TGCGCCAGCAGCTTGATACGGGGGAGCACAGATACGCAGTATTTT. This codes for CASSLIRGSTDTQYF. The full variable domain, its missing parts supplied by reference TRBV5-1 and TRBJ2-3, is KAGVTQTPRYLIKTRGQQVTLSCSPISGHRSVSWYQQTPGQGLQFLFEYFSETQRNKGNFPGRFSGRQFSNSRSEMNVSTLELGDSALYLCASSLIRGSTDTQYFGPGTRLTVL.

The CDR3 sequence: CASSLGLAGGYEQFF. The CDR3 DNA is TGTGCCAGCAGCTTGGGGCTAGCGGGAGGGTATGAGCAGTTCTTC. The chain uses TRBV5-6 and TRBJ2-1, with 12 bases that match TRBD2. V was clipped by 0 bases and J by 8 bases; unmatched bases: 3. This CDR3 region has 15 residues. Germline loops: CDR1 SGHDT, CDR2 YYEEEE.

The chain links TRBV15 to TRBJ1-2; no clear D gene. Germline V gene lookup returns CDR1 LNHNV and CDR2 YYDKDF (reference sequence). The CDR3 contains 13 residues. Deletions cut 0 bases from V and 8 bases from J, with 10 bases between. In DNA form, the CDR3 reads TGTGCCACCAGCAGAGATCGGGCTAGCGGCTACACCTTC. Amino acid sequence: CATSRDRASGYTF.

The chain carries TRBV6-5 and TRBJ2-3; D might be TRBD1 (5 bases). Trimming took off 2 bases at V and 4 bases at J, with 10 bases between the two ends. Germline CDR1 reads MNHEY; CDR2 reads SVGAGI. The CDR3 extends over 14 amino acids. CDR3 nucleotide sequence: TGTGCCAGCAGTTACGAATTACAGGCAGATACGCAGTATTTT. It is translated as CASSYELQADTQYF.

V is TRBV24-1 and J is TRBJ2-5; D possibly corresponds to TRBD1 (5 bases). The germline V gene encodes CDR1 KGHDR and CDR2 SFDVKD. V lost 3 bases and J lost 7, with 8 bases in between. The CDR3 is made up of 12 amino acids. The CDR3 nucleotides read TGTGCCACCAGTGATACAGGTGGGACCCAGTACTTC. It encodes CATSDTGGTQYF.

This clone was seen a handful of times. V and J are TRBV7-9 and TRBJ1-3, with TRBD1 matching 8 bases. The ends lost 0 bases at V and 0 bases at J; junction bases unmatched: 7. Germline CDR1 is SEHNR and CDR2 is FQNEAQ (reference sequence). The CDR3 sequence is 18 residues long. CDR3 protein: CASSLAGDRRDSGNTIYF. The DNA of the CDR3 is TGTGCCAGCAGCTTAGCGGGGGACAGGAGGGACTCTGGAAACACCATATATTTT.

The chain joins TRBV11-2 to TRBJ1-3; tentative D call: TRBD1 (6 bases). V was pared by 5 bases and J by 4 bases, with 18 bases between. CDR1 and CDR2 from the germline V gene are SGHAT and FQNNGV. The CDR3 length is 16 residues. The CDR3 region has the DNA TGTGCCAGCAGCGACGGGACACTCCAGGGAGGAAACACCATATATTTT. It translates to CASSDGTLQGGNTIYF.

The rearrangement joins TRBV9 to TRBJ2-3; 8 bases line up with TRBD2. CDR1 and CDR2 from the germline V gene are SGDLS and YYNGEE. The CDR3 is 16 residues long. With 0 bases clipped from V and 2 bases from J, the junction kept 5 bases outside the gene matches. The chain's CDR3 is CASSVVGGRTTDTQYF. CDR3 DNA sequence: TGTGCCAGCAGCGTAGTGGGCGGGAGGACCACAGATACGCAGTATTTT.

This clone was seen a few times. The chain couples TRBV19 to TRBJ1-6; no firm D call. Germline values: CDR1 LNHDA, CDR2 SQIVND (reference sequence). V was cut by 3 bases and J by 6 bases, with 6 bases left in between. The CDR3 spans 13 residues. DNA of the CDR3: TGTGCCAGTAGTATGGGAGTTAATTCACCCCTCCACTTT. As protein: CASSMGVNSPLHF.

This clone was recorded once. V usage is TRBV5-6 and J usage is TRBJ2-3, with a weak D call TRBD1 (5 bases). The length of the CDR3 is 13 residues. Germline V lookup: CDR1 SGHDT, CDR2 YYEEEE. V was cut by 5 bases and J by 2 bases, with 9 bases left in between. CDR3 nucleotides: TGTGCCAGCAGGTGGGGCTACACAGATACGCAGTATTTT. Its translation is CASRWGYTDTQYF.

The CDR3 is CASSSGTGSYEQYF. The CDR3 region has the DNA TGCGCCAGCAGCTCCGGGACAGGGTCCTACGAGCAGTACTTC. The chain employs TRBV5-1 and TRBJ2-7; 9 nucleotides match TRBD1. V shed 3 bases, J shed 1 base, and the junction held 2 bases outside the gene matches. Germline-derived CDR1 and CDR2 are SGHRS and YFSETQ. The CDR3 spans 14 residues.

The V call is TRBV5-1, the J call TRBJ1-1; tentatively, D is TRBD1 (5 bases). CDR1 SGHRS and CDR2 YFSETQ come from the germline V gene. Trimming took off 5 bases at V and 0 bases at J, with 11 bases between the two ends. This CDR3 contains 14 residues. CDR3 in amino acids: CASRFQGMNTEAFF. CDR3 sequence (DNA): TGCGCCAGCAGATTCCAGGGTATGAACACTGAAGCTTTCTTT.

The chain uses TRBV27 and TRBJ2-7, with 8 bases fitting TRBD1. This CDR3 is 14 amino acids long. CDR1 and CDR2 from the germline V gene are MNHEY and SMNVEV (reference sequence). V was clipped by 9 bases and J by 3 bases; unmatched bases: 10. The CDR3, as DNA: TGTGCCAGTTCCCGTACAGGGGGAAGCTACGAGCAGTACTTC. Translating it yields CASSRTGGSYEQYF.

This chain joins TRBV6-5 and TRBJ2-3; 11 bases are shared with TRBD2. The junction had 6 bases not matched to a gene; V was cut back by 4 bases and J by 6 bases. The germline V gene has CDR1 MNHEY and CDR2 SVGAGI. The CDR3 totals 15 residues. The CDR3 region is CASSLATSGVDTQYF. The CDR3 nucleotides are TGTGCCAGCAGTTTAGCGACTAGCGGGGTGGATACGCAGTATTTT.

The chain is built from TRBV2 and TRBJ2-5, with D uncertain. From germline, CDR1 is SNHLY and CDR2 FYNNEI. V shed 7 bases and J shed 0 bases, with 12 bases lying between them. This CDR3 spans 14 amino acids. This CDR3 is CASTPPRHQETQYF. Written as DNA, the CDR3 is TGTGCCAGCACCCCACCGAGGCACCAAGAGACCCAGTACTTC.

The sample holds one count of this clone. DNA for the CDR3: TGTGCCTGGAGCACGGGACTACTATACAATGAGCAGTTCTTC. It translates to CAWSTGLLYNEQFF. The chain carries TRBV30 and TRBJ2-1; 7 nucleotides line up with TRBD2. This CDR3 spans 14 amino acids. V gave up 3 bases and J gave up 4 bases; unmatched junction bases: 6. Germline CDR1 reads GTSNPN; CDR2 reads SVGIG (reference sequence).

V usage is TRBV25-1 and J usage is TRBJ1-6; D gene unclear. The length of the CDR3 is 14 residues. Trimming took 7 bases from V and 0 from J, leaving 7 bases between them. Per the germline V gene, CDR1 is MGHDK and CDR2 is SYGVNS. CDR3 sequence: CASKESSYNSPLHF. The CDR3 nucleotides read TGTGCCAGCAAAGAGAGCTCCTATAATTCACCCCTCCACTTT. The full variable domain, in which reference TRBV25-1 and TRBJ1-6 provide the parts outside the CDR3, is EADIYQTPRYLVIGTGKKITLECSQTMGHDKMYWYQQDPGMELHLIHYSYGVNSTEKGDLSSESTVSRIRTEHFPLTLESARPSHTSQYLCASKESSYNSPLHFGNGTRLTVT.

The rearrangement joins TRBV18 to TRBJ1-3; 8 bases are shared with TRBD1. J gave up 7 bases and V 3 bases, and 5 bases lay outside the gene matches. The CDR3 is made up of 14 amino acids. Germline-derived CDR1 and CDR2 are KGHSH and LQKENI. In DNA form, the CDR3 reads TGTGCCAGCTCACCCCGGACAGGGAGGAACACCATATATTTT. Encoded protein: CASSPRTGRNTIYF.

The chain is built from TRBV29-1 and TRBJ1-1; D gene uncertain. CDR1 and CDR2 from the germline V gene are SQVTM and ANQGSEA. Trimming removed 4 bases from V and 1 base from J, with 10 bases in between. This CDR3 is 13 amino acids long. The CDR3 spells CSVARGGNTEAFF. As DNA, the CDR3 is TGCAGCGTTGCCCGCGGTGGGAACACTGAAGCTTTCTTT.

Concerning this clone: Compared with germline, one end of the junction differs, possibly owing to a read error. Distinct nucleotide sequences in the sample also encode this CDR3. J is TRBJ2-7 and V is TRBV3-1 (or the pseudogene TRBV3-2), with TRBD2 matching over 12 bases. This CDR3 has 15 residues. Germline V gene lookup returns CDR1 LGHDT and CDR2 YNNKEL (reference sequence). CDR3 nucleotide sequence: TGCGCCAGCAGCCTTCTAGCGGGAGGGCCGGGGGAGCAGTACTTC. It specifies CASSLLAGGPGEQYF.

This sequence joins TRBV10-3 and TRBJ2-7, with 9 bases lining up with TRBD2. In germline, CDR1 is ENHRY, CDR2 SYGVKD. V was pared by 8 bases and J by 4 bases, with 9 bases of the junction left unmatched. The CDR3 consists of 14 residues. CDR3 protein: CAIGTGLAKYEQYF. The CDR3, as DNA: TGTGCCATCGGGACCGGACTAGCGAAATACGAGCAGTACTTC.

The rearrangement joins TRBV12-3 or TRBV12-4 to TRBJ2-7; possibly TRBD2 for D (6 bases). V lost 5 bases, J lost 5 bases, and 10 bases lay in between. The CDR3 spans 12 residues. The CDR3 DNA sequence: TGTGCCAGCAGTCAGTGGGGGGACGAGCAGTACTTC. Encoded protein: CASSQWGDEQYF.

For this clone: At one boundary the junction diverges from the germline segment, which might be a read error. This chain uses TRBV5-8 with TRBJ1-1; possible D gene TRBD1, 5 bases. There are 18 residues in the CDR3. Germline CDR1 SGHTS, CDR2 YDEGEE. CDR3 DNA sequence: TGTGCCAGCACCTTGTGGGGCACCCTGCCGGAGGGTACCACTGAAGCTTTCTTT. Translating it yields CASTLWGTLPEGTTEAFF.

A few counts support this clone. The chain has TRBV2 and TRBJ2-7; D is possibly TRBD2 (9 bases). V was pared by 0 bases and J by 9 bases, with 39 bases between. The germline CDR1 and CDR2 sequences are SNHLY and FYNNEI. There are 22 residues in the CDR3. In DNA, the CDR3 is TGTGCCAGCAGTGAAGCCAGGGGGCAATCATCTAATGCGGGAGGGCGGCTACGTGGGCAGTACTTC. Translated: CASSEARGQSSNAGGRLRGQYF.

The chain links TRBV7-6 to TRBJ2-3; D is unclear. Deletions cut 0 bases from V and 4 bases from J, with 17 bases between. CDR1 and CDR2 from the germline V gene are SGHVS and FNYEAQ. The CDR3 is 17 amino acids. CDR3 sequence: CASSLAWQSFTPDTQYF. The DNA of the CDR3 is TGTGCCAGCAGCTTAGCGTGGCAGTCTTTTACCCCAGATACGCAGTATTTT.

The chain links TRBV7-2 to TRBJ2-3; the match to TRBD2 covers 14 bases. Germline V lookup: CDR1 SGHTA, CDR2 FQGNSA. CDR3 length equals 19 residues. V dropped 2 bases and J dropped 5; count of bases not matched to a gene: 12. The CDR3 spells CASSLKGKGLAGVIDTQYF. CDR3 DNA: TGTGCCAGCAGCTTAAAAGGTAAGGGACTAGCGGGAGTAATAGATACGCAGTATTTT. Supplemented by reference TRBV7-2 and TRBJ2-3, the full variable domain reads GAGVSQSPSNKVTEKGKDVELRCDPISGHTALYWYRQSLGQGLEFLIYFQGNSAPDKSGLPSDRFSAERTGGSVSTLTIQRTQQEDSAVYLCASSLKGKGLAGVIDTQYFGPGTRLTVL.

V is TRBV18 and J is TRBJ1-2; 7 nucleotides align to TRBD1. Germline CDR1 is KGHSH and CDR2 is LQKENI. CDR3 length equals 16 residues. V shed 5 bases and J 5 bases; nucleotides not matched to a gene: 14. The CDR3 reads CASSFTTGQSLYGYTF. CDR3 coding DNA: TGTGCCAGCTCATTTACAACGGGACAGTCCCTTTATGGCTACACCTTC.

The chain is built from TRBV9 and TRBJ2-5, with 7 bases lining up with TRBD2. Germline V CDR1 and CDR2: SGDLS, YYNGEE. Losses at the gene ends were 4 bases for V and 1 base for J; bases not matched to a gene: 10. This CDR3 has 16 amino acids. In DNA, the CDR3 is TGTGCCAGCAGCCCCGGGGACTACGATTTCCAAGAGACCCAGTACTTC. Protein product: CASSPGDYDFQETQYF. Complete variable domain (other parts from reference TRBV9 and TRBJ2-5): DSGVTQTPKHLITATGQRVTLRCSPRSGDLSVYWYQQSLDQGLQFLIQYYNGEERAKGNILERFSAQQFPDLHSELNLSSLELGDSALYFCASSPGDYDFQETQYFGPGTRLLVL.

This clone has just a few counts. The chain uses TRBV6-2 or TRBV6-3 and TRBJ2-1; 8 positions agree with TRBD2. This CDR3 spans 15 amino acids. In germline, CDR1 is MNHEY, CDR2 SVGEGT. J gave up 4 bases and V 6 bases, and 8 bases lay outside the gene matches. In nucleotides, the CDR3 is TGTGCCAGCAGCCACACTAGCGGAGGTTACAATGAGCAGTTCTTC. Translating gives CASSHTSGGYNEQFF.

This clone was found many times. The V call is TRBV27, the J call TRBJ2-1; D perhaps matches TRBD2 (6 bases). V was trimmed by 2 bases and J by 12 bases, leaving 14 bases between them. Germline lookup yields CDR1 MNHEY and CDR2 SMNVEV (reference sequence). The CDR3 totals 13 residues. The CDR3 DNA reads as TGTGCCAGCAGTTTAAAGCGGGCGGATGGGCAGTTCTTC. Amino acids: CASSLKRADGQFF.